This record concerns one T cell receptor (beta chain) sequence. Its cognate antigen is unknown. This CDR3 is also generated by other DNA sequences in the sample. The sample belongs to a study of shared clonotypes between healthy human individuals. General study points: Non-shared clonotypes displayed generation probabilities falling below those of clonotypes present in all four donors.

With 6 bases removed from V and 2 bases from J, the gap between germline ends came to 6 bases. Germline V gene data show CDR1 as MDHEN and CDR2 as SYDVKM. This CDR3 has 12 residues. This table comes from immunoSEQ multiplex PCR, and its TCRdb copy is limited to in-frame clones, with some not included. The table records some 2,400,000 clones, around 95% of them present only once. The specimen sequenced was naive CD4+ T cells sorted from blood. The subset: CD45RA+ positively selected. The chain employs TRBV28 and TRBJ2-3, with D unresolved. The source is a man aged 18 to 35 in good health. In DNA, the CDR3 is TGTGCCAGCAGCCTCTACACAGATACGCAGTATTTT. Protein sequence: CASSLYTDTQYF.